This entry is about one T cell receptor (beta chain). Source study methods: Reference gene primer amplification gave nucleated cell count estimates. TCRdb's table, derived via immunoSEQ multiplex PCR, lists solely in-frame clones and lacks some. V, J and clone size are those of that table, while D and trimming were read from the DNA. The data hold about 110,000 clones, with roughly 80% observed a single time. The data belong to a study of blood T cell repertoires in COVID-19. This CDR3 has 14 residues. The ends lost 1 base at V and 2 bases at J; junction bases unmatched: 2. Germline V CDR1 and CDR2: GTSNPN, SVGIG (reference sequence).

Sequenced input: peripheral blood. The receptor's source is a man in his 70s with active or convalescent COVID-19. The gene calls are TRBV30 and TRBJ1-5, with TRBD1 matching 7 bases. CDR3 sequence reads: CAWSGGGGNQPQHF. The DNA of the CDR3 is TGTGCCTGGAGTGGAGGGGGCGGCAATCAGCCCCAGCATTTT.